The 13 T cell receptor beta chains below were found in one sample sequenced in a study of T-cell memory formation after mild COVID-19 (dated by TCRdb to the early 2020s). Preparation of the library involved 5' RACE. Sequenced using an Illumina NovaSeq 6000. Using fastp trimming at Q25 and MiXCR clonotype assembly, TCRdb reanalyzed the public sequencing data and kept in-frame beta chains. Rows are combined by CDR3 protein, so each entry shows the most common genes and DNA. The sample table shows approximately 240,000 distinct CDR3 sequences, and approximately 16% are seen once. Clones ranked in the top ten supply around 3.8% of the sample. Sequencing was carried out using PBMCs or a T cell subset sorted from them (not recorded which). These receptors were obtained from a man aged 18 to 35 who had mild COVID-19 (a few samples of this study predate the infection). The sample titles of this study are shuffled in the database, so cell type and time point are left out; the donor was told from shared clones.

The CDR3 loop is CSARDPGTGRHTIYF. CDR3 DNA sequence: TGCAGTGCTAGAGATCCCGGGACAGGGAGGCACACCATATATTTT. V is TRBV20-1 and J is TRBJ1-3; 9 bases line up with TRBD1. The V gene end was trimmed by 0 bases and the J gene end by 8 bases; junction bases not matched to a gene: 8. Germline V CDR1 and CDR2: DFQATT, SNEGSKA (reference sequence). This CDR3 has 15 residues.

The chain is built from TRBV18 and TRBJ2-1, with 8 positions matching TRBD2. The germline V gene encodes CDR1 KGHSH and CDR2 LQKENI. CDR3 length equals 15 residues. V shed 3 bases and J 5 bases; nucleotides not matched to a gene: 6. CDR3 bases: TGTGCCAGCTCACCCGGGGTAGCGGGAAACAATGAGCAGTTCTTC. Protein sequence: CASSPGVAGNNEQFF. Full variable domain (missing parts from reference TRBV18 and TRBJ2-1): NAGVMQNPRHLVRRRGQEARLRCSPMKGHSHVYWYRQLPEEGLKFMVYLQKENIIDESGMPKERFSAEFPKEGPSILRIQQVVRGDSAAYFCASSPGVAGNNEQFFGPGTRLTVL.

The CDR3 loop reads CATPGQVYGYTF. CDR3 DNA: TGTGCCACACCGGGACAGGTCTATGGCTACACCTTC. The chain links TRBV7-9 to TRBJ1-2, with TRBD1 matching over 8 bases. The CDR3 spans 12 residues. From germline, CDR1 is SEHNR and CDR2 FQNEAQ (reference sequence). The J segment lost 4 bases and the V segment lost 10 bases, leaving 5 bases of the junction unmatched.

In this sample, this clonotype turned up a few times. This sequence joins TRBV2 and TRBJ2-2; 9 bases line up with TRBD2. V shed 4 bases, J shed 2 bases, and the junction held 2 bases outside the gene matches. Germline V gene sequence: CDR1 SNHLY, CDR2 FYNNEI. CDR3 size: 15 residues. DNA for the CDR3: TGTGCCAGCAGTGCCGGGACTAGCAACACCGGGGAGCTGTTTTTT. This gives the protein CASSAGTSNTGELFF. The complete variable domain, with remaining parts taken from reference TRBV2 and TRBJ2-2, reads EPEVTQTPSHQVTQMGQEVILRCVPISNHLYFYWYRQILGQKVEFLVSFYNNEISEKSEIFDDQFSVERPDGSNFTLKIRSTKLEDSAMYFCASSAGTSNTGELFFGEGSRLTVL.

Written as DNA, the CDR3 is TGTGCCAGCGAACCCACCGGGACAGCGAACACCGGGGAGCTGTTTTTT. Protein product: CASEPTGTANTGELFF. J is TRBJ2-2 and V is TRBV4-2; 7 bases map to TRBD1. CDR3 size: 16 residues. Looked up from germline, CDR1 is LGHNA and CDR2 is YNFKEQ. The V gene end was trimmed by 8 bases and the J gene end by 0 bases; junction bases not matched to a gene: 9.

This clonotype was picked up many times. The rearrangement uses TRBV7-2 and TRBJ1-1, with D hard to call. CDR1 and CDR2 from the germline V gene are SGHTA and FQGNSA. Trimming cost V 1 base and J 1 base, with 10 bases left between them. This CDR3 has 15 residues. CDR3 residues: CASSLEAGKNTEAFF. For the CDR3, the DNA is TGTGCCAGCAGCTTAGAGGCGGGGAAGAACACTGAAGCTTTCTTT.

This sequence joins TRBV4-3 and TRBJ2-1; 11 bases map to TRBD2. Germline V gene data show CDR1 as LGHNA and CDR2 as YSLEER. The CDR3 has 14 amino acids. The V segment lost 3 bases and the J segment 9 bases; nucleotides outside the gene matches: 4. The CDR3 nucleotides read TGCGCCAGCAGCCACGGGACTAGCGGAGGTGAGCAGTTCTTC. This gives the protein CASSHGTSGGEQFF.

The V and J genes are TRBV2 and TRBJ1-2; a possible D gene is TRBD1 (6 bases). Trimming stripped 4 bases from V and 7 bases from J, with 13 bases between. The CDR3 consists of 13 residues. Germline V gives CDR1 SNHLY, CDR2 FYNNEI. In DNA form, the CDR3 reads TGTGCCAGCAGTGTTCGGGAGACAGGTGGCTACACCTTC. This gives the protein CASSVRETGGYTF.

The CDR3 is CASSPGTESFNEKLFF. For the CDR3, the DNA is TGCGCCAGCAGCCCCGGGACGGAGAGCTTTAATGAAAAACTGTTTTTT. The chain recombines TRBV5-1 with TRBJ1-4; tentatively, D is TRBD1 (5 bases). CDR1 SGHRS and CDR2 YFSETQ come from the germline V gene. V lost 4 bases and J lost 4, with 17 bases in between. There are 16 residues in the CDR3.

This chain links TRBV29-1 with TRBJ1-1, with TRBD1 matching over 7 bases. Germline V CDR1 and CDR2: SQVTM, ANQGSEA. The CDR3 runs to 13 residues. The V gene end was trimmed by 7 bases and the J gene end by 4 bases; junction bases not matched to a gene: 9. The CDR3 is CSARDRSGTEAFF. The DNA of the CDR3 is TGCAGCGCTCGGGACAGATCGGGCACTGAAGCTTTCTTT.

This clonotype has more than one count but fewer than ten. The CDR3 reads CSVEIAGGVTDTQYF. Here the CDR3 DNA reads TGCAGCGTTGAAATCGCGGGGGGAGTTACAGATACGCAGTATTTT. The chain recombines TRBV29-1 with TRBJ2-3; TRBD2 aligns across 8 bases. The CDR3 is 15 residues long. Trimming took 2 bases from V and 3 from J; bases not matched to a gene: 7. Germline V CDR1 and CDR2: SQVTM, ANQGSEA.

This clonotype was counted ten times or more. At one end, the junction sequence differs from germline, possibly due to a read error. This chain joins TRBV7-2 and TRBJ2-3; D unresolved. CDR1 and CDR2 from the germline V gene are SGHTA and FQGNSA. This CDR3 has 13 amino acids. The CDR3 sequence: CASSLEFPDTQYF. CDR3 coding DNA: TGCGCCAGCAGCCTCGAATTCCCAGATACGCAGTATTTT.

The gene calls are TRBV29-1 and TRBJ1-4; no firm D call. Trimming shortened V by 7 bases and J by 4 bases, and 13 bases separated the two germline ends. Germline CDR1 reads SQVTM; CDR2 reads ANQGSEA. The CDR3 runs to 13 residues. The CDR3, as DNA: TGCAGCGGCCTCAGCGGACGTAATGAAAAACTGTTTTTT. Its protein product is CSGLSGRNEKLFF.